One TCR beta chain is described in this entry. Its antigen is still unknown. Base-call qualities are not available, and no considerably larger clone is one nucleotide away. The CDR3 runs 15 residues from the cysteine to the phenylalanine. Only CDR3 DNA is held: 45 bases, read in frame from base 1. The germline V gene encodes CDR1 SGHRS and CDR2 YFSETQ. Trimming accounts for 0 bases at V and 4 bases at J, while the number of junction bases matched to no gene is 7. This entry belongs to a study of blood T cell repertoires in COVID-19 (dated by TCRdb to the early 2020s). Regarding the complete study: Samples from collaborators originated in the United States, Italy and Spain and spanned both the acute and convalescent phases of COVID-19. The material from the prospective study consisted of cDNA or gDNA derived from T cells, B-cell-depleted T cells, or PBMCs. Subjects who had been exposed to COVID-19, were actively infected with it, or had recovered from it provided the deeply sampled blood TCRbeta repertoires that made up the dataset. A freely available public database, intended as a resource for researchers studying the immune response to SARS-CoV-2, is where the repertoires were released. Samples were obtained from the ongoing ImmuneRACE study (first 160 participants) and from 1,200 or so subjects provided by 6 global collaborators. Nearly every sample came with metadata listing a de-identified subject ID, COVID-19 status, age in years and sex. Where available, HLA class I and class II types were obtained from metadata supplied by the sample provider rather than from assay-based typing. Study-wide findings and limitations: The quantity of clinical and demographic metadata differed by source and by participant and was supplied without curation.

TCRbeta CDR3 regions were amplified from genomic DNA using the immunoSEQ Assay, a bias-controlled multiplex PCR. In the paper's pipeline: The number of nucleated cells in each sample was estimated by amplification of reference gene primers within the assay. Sequence reads were collapsed and filtered to measure the absolute abundance of every unique TCRbeta CDR3 rearrangement. For each sample, productive Simpson clonality was calculated by taking the square root of Simpson's diversity index across productive rearrangements. TCRdb took this table from immuneACCESS and kept in-frame rearrangements with V and J called. Such tables lack part of the clones; where checked against another copy, unresolved V genes explain under half of the gap, and the rest is unexplained. For V, J and clone size, that table is used; D and trimming come from the DNA. The sample contains about 200,000 clones, 65% to 85% of them found a single time. About 10% of the sample belongs to the ten largest clones.

The collaborating institutions used their own protocols to collect whole blood in K2EDTA tubes. For TCRbeta analysis, collaborators shipped samples in one of three forms: frozen whole blood, isolated PBMCs, or DNA extracted from either of those sample types. The TCR comes from a woman of 80 years or more with acute or convalescent COVID-19. The sequenced material came from peripheral blood. The chain is made from TRBV5-1 and TRBJ2-7; TRBD1 aligns with 7 central bases. The CDR3 reads CASSLVEGGAYEQYF. The nucleotides are TGCGCCAGCAGCTTGGTCGAAGGGGGCGCGTACGAGCAGTACTTC. Here the CDR3 is joined to the reference TRBV5-1 and TRBJ2-7 genes, and the full variable domain is: KAGVTQTPRYLIKTRGQQVTLSCSPISGHRSVSWYQQTPGQGLQFLFEYFSETQRNKGNFPGRFSGRQFSNSRSEMNVSTLELGDSALYLCASSLVEGGAYEQYFGPGTRLTVT.